A single sample gave rise to the 18 T cell receptor beta chains below, sequenced in a study of blood T cell repertoires in COVID-19. Here immunoSEQ multiplex PCR was the method, and the copy in TCRdb shows in-frame clones only, minus some. This table has some 42,000 clones, roughly nine tenths appearing once. The sequenced material came from peripheral blood. These receptors came from a human donor in a cohort sampled during active COVID-19.

The CDR3 loop reads CASGRITGFNEKLFF. DNA of the CDR3: TGTGCCAGCGGAAGAATCACAGGGTTTAATGAAAAACTGTTTTTT. The chain has TRBV27 and TRBJ1-4, with TRBD1 as a possible D gene (6 bases). The V gene's germline CDR1 is MNHEY and CDR2 SMNVEV (reference sequence). This CDR3 has 15 residues. V was cut by 8 bases and J by 4 bases, with 17 bases left in between.

The chain links TRBV10-3 to TRBJ2-6; TRBD1 matches at 8 bases. V gave up 7 bases and J gave up 2 bases; unmatched junction bases: 19. Germline V lookup: CDR1 ENHRY, CDR2 SYGVKD. This CDR3 is built from 20 residues. The CDR3, as DNA: TGTGCCATCATCGTCAATTGGTTCGCCCAGGGGGCGACTGGGGCCAACGTCCTGACTTTC. This translates into CAIIVNWFAQGATGANVLTF.

This chain joins TRBV7-2 and TRBJ1-4; D may be TRBD1 (5 bases). The CDR3 is 16 amino acids. The germline V gene has CDR1 SGHTA and CDR2 FQGNSA. V lost 1 base, J lost 4 bases, and 13 bases lay in between. In nucleotides, the CDR3 is TGTGCCAGCAGCTTAGGACAGAACAACTTTAATGAAAAACTGTTTTTT. It codes for CASSLGQNNFNEKLFF.

This chain connects TRBV6-1 to TRBJ1-3; a possible D gene is TRBD1 (5 bases). This CDR3 spans 17 amino acids. Germline-derived CDR1 and CDR2 are MNHNS and SASEGT. V was cut by 2 bases and J by 4 bases, with 18 bases left in between. CDR3 loop: CASSESRVRTEGNTIYF. The CDR3 DNA is TGTGCCAGCAGTGAAAGCAGGGTTCGAACCGAGGGAAACACCATATATTTT.

The rearrangement joins TRBV6-5 to TRBJ2-7, with D hard to call. The germline CDR1 and CDR2 sequences are MNHEY and SVGAGI. With 2 bases removed from V and 3 bases from J, the gap between germline ends came to 8 bases. This CDR3 spans 13 amino acids. In nucleotides, the CDR3 is TGTGCCAGCAGTTACGGTCCTATCTACGAGCAGTACTTC. Translated: CASSYGPIYEQYF.

The chain recombines TRBV4-1 with TRBJ1-1; 7 positions match TRBD1. This CDR3 has 14 residues. Germline CDR1 and CDR2: MGHRA and YSYEKL. Trimming at V came to 4 bases and at J to 3 bases, leaving 5 bases not matched to a gene. The CDR3, as DNA: TGCGCCAGCAGCCGAGTTACAGGGGACACTGAAGCTTTCTTT. Translated: CASSRVTGDTEAFF.

The chain employs TRBV7-8 and TRBJ1-1; 9 nucleotides line up with TRBD1. Germline CDR1 SGHVS, CDR2 FQNEAQ. V shed 4 bases and J 0 bases; nucleotides not matched to a gene: 6. The CDR3 runs 16 residues. The CDR3 nucleotides read TGTGCCAGCAGCTCTACTACAGGGGGCATGAACACTGAAGCTTTCTTT. It encodes CASSSTTGGMNTEAFF. The complete variable domain, with remaining parts taken from reference TRBV7-8 and TRBJ1-1, reads GAGVSQSPRYKVAKRGQDVALRCDPISGHVSLFWYQQALGQGPEFLTYFQNEAQLDKSGLPSDRFFAERPEGSVSTLKIQRTQQEDSAVYLCASSSTTGGMNTEAFFGQGTRLTVV.

V usage is TRBV19 and J usage is TRBJ1-2; D perhaps matches TRBD1 (6 bases). Deletions cut 4 bases from V and 8 bases from J, with 17 bases between. The CDR3 contains 14 residues. From germline, CDR1 is LNHDA and CDR2 SQIVND (reference sequence). Here the CDR3 reads CASSNRQVGEGYTF. DNA for the CDR3: TGTGCCAGTAGTAACAGACAGGTTGGCGAAGGCTACACCTTC.

The chain joins TRBV15 to TRBJ1-2; D might be TRBD1 (6 bases). With 5 bases removed from V and 3 bases from J, the gap between germline ends came to 25 bases. The germline V gene has CDR1 LNHNV and CDR2 YYDKDF (reference sequence). The CDR3 contains 18 residues. CDR3 loop: CATSRQGLTELLYYGYTF. For the CDR3, the DNA is TGTGCCACCAGCCGTCAGGGGCTTACGGAACTACTATACTATGGCTACACCTTC.

The J gene is TRBJ2-7, the V gene TRBV5-6; possible D gene TRBD1, 6 bases. Germline loops: CDR1 SGHDT, CDR2 YYEEEE. With 4 bases removed from V and 0 bases from J, the gap between germline ends came to 11 bases. The CDR3 extends over 14 amino acids. CDR3 protein: CASSSPRGSYEQYF. In DNA form, the CDR3 reads TGTGCCAGCAGCAGCCCCAGGGGCTCCTACGAGCAGTACTTC.

The chain employs TRBV2 and TRBJ1-1, with D maybe TRBD1 (6 bases). V lost 9 bases to trimming and J lost 1 base, with 12 bases between them. The CDR3 sequence is 13 residues long. CDR1 and CDR2 from the germline V gene are SNHLY and FYNNEI. CDR3 protein: CARGGVGNTEAFF. In DNA form, the CDR3 reads TGTGCCAGAGGGGGGGTTGGGAACACTGAAGCTTTCTTT.

The chain has TRBV7-9 and TRBJ1-1, with 8 bases that match TRBD1. CDR1 and CDR2 from the germline V gene are SEHNR and FQNEAQ (reference sequence). V was clipped by 5 bases and J by 2 bases; unmatched bases: 4. The CDR3 spans 14 residues. The CDR3, as DNA: TGTGCCAGCAGCACGACAGGGGAAAACACTGAAGCTTTCTTT. Its protein product is CASSTTGENTEAFF.

The genes are TRBV3-1 (or the pseudogene TRBV3-2) and TRBJ1-3; a weak D match, TRBD1 (6 bases). The germline V gene encodes CDR1 LGHDT and CDR2 YNNKEL (reference sequence). The CDR3 is 16 amino acids. The V gene lost 4 bases and the J gene lost 4 bases, with 17 bases spanning the gap. CDR3: CASSLTTGSAGNTIYF. CDR3 DNA: TGTGCCAGCAGCCTAACAACAGGGAGTGCCGGAAACACCATATATTTT.

This clone was detected only a few times. The genes are TRBV6-6 and TRBJ1-1; 7 nucleotides match TRBD1. Per germline, CDR1 MNHNY and CDR2 SVGAGI (reference sequence). The J segment lost 2 bases and the V segment lost 2 bases, leaving 2 bases of the junction unmatched. The CDR3 totals 14 residues. CDR3 sequence (DNA): TGTGCCAGCAGTTACCGACAGGGAAACACTGAAGCTTTCTTT. It yields the protein CASSYRQGNTEAFF.

This chain joins TRBV7-6 and TRBJ2-7; 12 nucleotides line up with TRBD1. V shed 5 bases, J shed 6 bases, and the junction held 5 bases outside the gene matches. Germline assignment: CDR1 SGHVS and CDR2 FNYEAQ. This CDR3 spans 14 amino acids. This CDR3 is CASSLGQGASEQYF. CDR3 sequence (DNA): TGTGCCAGCAGCCTGGGACAGGGGGCGAGCGAGCAGTACTTC.

J is TRBJ1-2 and V is TRBV6-4, with D possibly matching TRBD1 (6 bases). Trimming removed 7 bases at V and 8 bases at J, with 14 bases between. This CDR3 is built from 12 residues. CDR1 is MRHNA and CDR2 is SNTAGT in the germline V gene. CDR3 nucleotide sequence: TGTGCCAGCAATAAGACAGGTGGGGGCTACACCTTC. Translated: CASNKTGGGYTF.

J is TRBJ1-2 and V is TRBV19, with 7 bases fitting TRBD1. The CDR3 consists of 14 residues. Trimming removed 8 bases from V and 1 base from J; junction bases left unmatched: 7. CDR1 and CDR2 (germline): LNHDA, SQIVND (reference sequence). The CDR3 protein is CASAGTALNYGYTF. The CDR3 DNA is TGTGCCAGTGCCGGGACAGCTCTTAACTATGGCTACACCTTC.

The V gene is TRBV23-1, the J gene TRBJ2-7, with no clear D. TRBV23-1 is an open reading frame, and its role is uncertain. V was shortened by 6 bases and J by 2 bases, with 17 bases between the two germline ends. This CDR3 is built from 15 residues. Here the CDR3 DNA reads TGCGCCAGCAGCTTACATTCAAACCCCACCTACGAGCAGTACTTC. It yields the protein CASSLHSNPTYEQYF.